The present T cell receptor beta chain was sequenced within a study of long-term antiretroviral therapy in people with HIV. The wider study: The immediate-ART recommendation dates to 2015, and the earliest samples predate it by about a decade.

Researchers ran immunoSEQ v3.0 at survey level. Repertoires were generated with immunoSEQ multiplex PCR, while TCRdb's copy carries only in-frame clones and drops some. Of about 36,000 clones listed, around 80% are singletons. From each donor, at least one pre-ART PBMC sample and at least two post-ART PBMC samples were obtained. For this clone: What it binds is not known.

Study results and caveats: HIV repertoires spanned narrower CDR3 length ranges than controls. In the period from the mid-2000s to the late 2010s, blood was collected, possibly under older ART regimens.

In germline, CDR1 is SGHRS, CDR2 YFSETQ. Trimming at V came to 0 bases and at J to 0 bases, leaving 15 bases not matched to a gene. This CDR3 has 19 amino acids. The starting material was unsorted PBMCs, obtained 0.6 years after starting antiretroviral therapy. The receptor comes from a man younger than 35 with HIV. The chain uses TRBV5-1 and TRBJ2-7, with TRBD1 matching over 7 bases. DNA for the CDR3: TGCGCCAGCAGCTTGGGGTTCGGTTTAGGACAGGCCAGCTCCTACGAGCAGTACTTC. Its translation: CASSLGFGLGQASSYEQYF.